The rows below give T cell receptor beta chains drawn from one sample of a study of T-cell memory formation after mild COVID-19. TCRdb used MiXCR to reprocess the 5' RACE reads, holding one entry per CDR3 protein. Of just over 400,000 distinct CDR3 sequences listed, around 22% are singletons. Material: PBMCs or a T cell subset sorted from them (not recorded which). Every receptor here comes from an adult woman who had mild COVID-19 (a few samples of this study predate the infection). Cell type and time point are not known. Each CDR3 is given with its conserved first and last residue. Fields, in order: V gene, J gene, CDR3 length, CDR3 protein.

TRBV12-3/TRBV12-4	TRBJ2-7	14	CASSPPTDSYEQYF
TRBV3-1	TRBJ2-1	16	CASSQGPPAGSHEQFF
TRBV20-1	TRBJ2-1	14	CSARVLGNYNEQFF
TRBV7-8	TRBJ2-6	20	CASSLVPGQAPSSGANVLTF
TRBV24-1	TRBJ1-2	15	CATSDHRTTNYGYTF
TRBV9	TRBJ2-4	18	CASSVDSGLGTLGNIQYF
TRBV6-5	TRBJ2-5	13	CASSWRGRETQYF
TRBV14	TRBJ2-7	12	CASSQDDYEQYF
TRBV6-5	TRBJ2-2	15	CASSYLGPTRGELFF
TRBV7-9	TRBJ2-1	15	CASSSDNNPYNEQFF
TRBV5-1	TRBJ2-7	14	CASSLVGEEYEQYF
TRBV5-6	TRBJ1-1	17	CASSLGGGTALNTEAFF
TRBV5-1	TRBJ1-2	14	CASSLVFPADGYTF
TRBV4-1	TRBJ1-5	12	CASSQPEQPQHF
TRBV7-2	TRBJ2-3	16	CASSLVGTGSTDTQYF
TRBV6-2/TRBV6-3	TRBJ2-5	14	CASSYSGGQETQYF
TRBV5-6	TRBJ2-7	13	CASSFNQGSEQYF
TRBV30	TRBJ2-3	16	CATNPGVTKDTHTQYF
TRBV7-9	TRBJ2-1	16	CASSPPFGSSYNEQFF
TRBV7-9	TRBJ1-1	12	CASSSRDTEAFF
TRBV7-9	TRBJ2-7	19	CASSPPGGGLAGDLYEQYF
TRBV13	TRBJ2-7	13	CASSHTGDRAQYF
TRBV7-9	TRBJ2-1	13	CASSLDLAGGVFF
TRBV19	TRBJ1-4	14	CATGTSQENEKLFF
TRBV12-3/TRBV12-4	TRBJ2-5	12	CASRGGEETQYF
TRBV29-1	TRBJ2-2	15	CSVESGQFNSGELFF
TRBV20-1	TRBJ2-7	13	CSASWDSFPEQYF
TRBV9	TRBJ2-6	16	CASSTQKISGANVLTF
TRBV19	TRBJ1-1	13	CASSMRENTEAFF
TRBV20-1	-	13	CSARDLSLGEQYF
TRBV4-2	TRBJ2-1	16	CASSQDLGAGNNEQFF
TRBV28	TRBJ2-1	13	CASSSDRLGEQFF
TRBV7-9	TRBJ2-7	14	CASTPGQAPYEQYF
TRBV9	TRBJ2-1	14	CASTPGLAGGEQFF
TRBV7-6	TRBJ2-5	14	CASSFVEGGETQYF